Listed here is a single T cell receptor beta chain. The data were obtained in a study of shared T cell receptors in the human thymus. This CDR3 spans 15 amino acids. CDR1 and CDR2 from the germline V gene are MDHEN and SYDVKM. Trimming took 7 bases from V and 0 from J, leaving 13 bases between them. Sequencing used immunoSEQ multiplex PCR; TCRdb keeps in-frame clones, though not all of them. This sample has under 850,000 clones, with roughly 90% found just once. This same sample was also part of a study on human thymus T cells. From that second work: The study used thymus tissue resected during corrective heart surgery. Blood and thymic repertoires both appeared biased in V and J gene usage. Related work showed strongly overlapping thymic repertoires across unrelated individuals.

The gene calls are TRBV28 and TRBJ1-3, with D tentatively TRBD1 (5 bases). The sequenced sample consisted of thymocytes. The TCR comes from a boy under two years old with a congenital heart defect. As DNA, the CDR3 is TGTGCCAGCACCAAACCGGGACTCTCTGGAAACACCATATATTTT. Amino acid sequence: CASTKPGLSGNTIYF.